This record looks at one TCR beta chain sequence and its context. The target antigen is unknown. Trimming left V 3 bases short and J 0 bases short, with 21 bases between. Germline CDR1 and CDR2: DFQATT and SNEGSKA (reference sequence). CDR3 length: 18 residues. TCRdb reanalysed the reads using MiXCR and keeps one entry per CDR3 protein. The sample includes approximately 630,000 distinct CDR3 sequences, 24% of them seen just once. The data belong to a study of T cell repertoires in cytomegalovirus infection. For the study at large: In public TCR beta signatures, there were indications of both CMV infection and matching HLA type.

Study findings and constraints: The cumulative frequency of public TCR beta families distinguished individuals who carried CMV together with the relevant HLA. Dominant in the ex vivo response were TCR beta clonotypes restricted by HLA-C and specific for CMV.

The TCR comes from a human donor in good health (CMV status not recorded). Some clones in this sample may be carry-over from other donors' samples. The sample was CD8+ T cells from PBMCs. The V and J genes are TRBV20-1 and TRBJ2-4, with D possibly matching TRBD1 (6 bases). The CDR3 spells CSARALSTTGVAKNIQYF. The CDR3 DNA reads TGCAGTGCTAGGGCACTATCCACGACAGGAGTAGCCAAAAACATTCAGTACTTC.